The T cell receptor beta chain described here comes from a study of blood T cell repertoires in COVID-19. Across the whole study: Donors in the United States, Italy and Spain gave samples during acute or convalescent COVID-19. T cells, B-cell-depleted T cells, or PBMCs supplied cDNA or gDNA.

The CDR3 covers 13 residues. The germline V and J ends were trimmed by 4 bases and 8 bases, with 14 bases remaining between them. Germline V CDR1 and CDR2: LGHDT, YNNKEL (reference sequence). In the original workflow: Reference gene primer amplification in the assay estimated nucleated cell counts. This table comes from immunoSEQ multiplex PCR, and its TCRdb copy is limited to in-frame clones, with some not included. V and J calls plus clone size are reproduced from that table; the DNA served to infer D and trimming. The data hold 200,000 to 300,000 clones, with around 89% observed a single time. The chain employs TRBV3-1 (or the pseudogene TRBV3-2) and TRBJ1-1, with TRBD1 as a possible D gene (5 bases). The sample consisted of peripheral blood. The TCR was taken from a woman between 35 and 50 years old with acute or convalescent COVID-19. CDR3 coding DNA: TGTGCCAGCAGCCGGGACTCGGCATCCGAAGCTTTCTTT. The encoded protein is CASSRDSASEAFF.